A single sample gave rise to the 10 T cell receptor beta chains below, sequenced in a study of CD8 T cells in Susac syndrome. Reverse transcription of about 0.45 to 1 ug RNA was carried out with random hexamers. TCRdb called the immunoSEQ multiplex PCR reads again in MiXCR, with one record for every CDR3 protein. The profile shows 77,000 or so distinct CDR3 sequences, roughly 94% of them singletons. The source material was CD8+ T cells from PBMCs. The source of these receptors is a human donor with multiple sclerosis.

Remarks on this clonotype: The germline gene is not matched at one end of the junction; a read error may be the cause. V and J are TRBV7-7 and TRBJ2-5, with 10 bases identical to TRBD2. The CDR3 has 15 amino acids. Germline V gene lookup returns CDR1 SSHAT and CDR2 FNYEAQ (reference sequence). DNA for the CDR3: TGTGCTAGCAGCCCCTGGACTAGCGGACAAGAGACCCAGTACTTC. Protein product: CASSPWTSGQETQYF.

This chain joins TRBV12-3 or TRBV12-4 and TRBJ1-2; TRBD1 is a possible D gene (6 bases). CDR3 length equals 11 residues. CDR3 coding DNA: TGTGCAGAGGGGGGGGCAGGAGGCTACACCTTC. The encoded protein is CAEGGAGGYTF.

This clonotype was detected only once. The J gene is TRBJ2-2, the V gene TRBV27, with 8 nucleotides matching TRBD1. Germline-derived CDR1 and CDR2 are MNHEY and SMNVEV (reference sequence). This CDR3 spans 15 amino acids. V shed 7 bases and J 3 bases; nucleotides not matched to a gene: 7. As DNA, the CDR3 is TGTGCCAGCACCCGGACAGGGAGTGACACCGGGGAGCTGTTTTTT. Protein: CASTRTGSDTGELFF.

V and J are TRBV29-1 and TRBJ2-2; D possibly uses TRBD1 or TRBD2 (5 bases each). V lost 0 bases to trimming and J lost 7 bases, with 15 bases between them. This CDR3 has 15 residues. Germline V lookup: CDR1 SQVTM, CDR2 ANQGSEA. The CDR3 protein is CSVEESRGAGGELFF. The CDR3, as DNA: TGCAGCGTTGAAGAGTCAAGGGGCGCGGGCGGGGAGCTGTTTTTT.

The genes are TRBV27 and TRBJ2-7; a weak D match, TRBD1 (6 bases). Between the trimmed V and J ends, which lost 3 bases and 4 bases, there was a span of 10 bases. The germline V gene has CDR1 MNHEY and CDR2 SMNVEV (reference sequence). This CDR3 spans 13 amino acids. CDR3 DNA sequence: TGTGCCAGCAGTTTCGGACAGCTATACGAGCAGTACTTC. Translation: CASSFGQLYEQYF.

V is TRBV20-1 and J is TRBJ1-5; D is ambiguous. With 0 bases removed from V and 6 bases from J, the gap between germline ends came to 12 bases. CDR1 and CDR2 from the germline V gene are DFQATT and SNEGSKA (reference sequence). The CDR3 contains 14 residues. The CDR3 DNA sequence: TGCAGTGCTAGAGATCTACAAGGACGTCAGCCCCAGCATTTT. Protein sequence: CSARDLQGRQPQHF.

The J gene is TRBJ2-2, the V gene TRBV7-9, with 10 nucleotides matching TRBD2. The germline CDR1 and CDR2 sequences are SEHNR and FQNEAQ (reference sequence). This CDR3 comprises 16 residues. The J segment lost 4 bases and the V segment lost 2 bases, leaving 4 bases of the junction unmatched. In DNA, the CDR3 is TGTGCCAGCAGCTTAACCCCTAGCGGGAGCACCGGGGAGCTGTTTTTT. It specifies CASSLTPSGSTGELFF.

The rearrangement links TRBV7-2 to TRBJ1-2, with D unresolved. CDR1 is SGHTA, CDR2 FQGNSA, per germline. Trimming stripped 0 bases from V and 5 bases from J, with 7 bases between. The CDR3 length is 13 residues. The CDR3 reads CASSLAQLYGYTF. CDR3 nucleotides: TGTGCCAGCAGCTTAGCGCAGTTATATGGCTACACCTTC. The entire variable domain, with the rest obtained from reference TRBV7-2 and TRBJ1-2, is as follows: GAGVSQSPSNKVTEKGKDVELRCDPISGHTALYWYRQSLGQGLEFLIYFQGNSAPDKSGLPSDRFSAERTGGSVSTLTIQRTQQEDSAVYLCASSLAQLYGYTFGSGTRLTVV.

The chain joins TRBV19 to TRBJ2-6; D perhaps matches TRBD2 (5 bases). The CDR3 length is 16 residues. V was cut by 9 bases and J by 2 bases, with 17 bases left in between. Germline assignment: CDR1 LNHDA and CDR2 SQIVND (reference sequence). The chain's CDR3 is CASRHGSSAGANVLTF. DNA of the CDR3: TGTGCCAGCCGACATGGGAGCTCCGCTGGGGCCAACGTCCTGACTTTC.

The J gene is TRBJ1-2, the V gene TRBV5-6; D might be TRBD1 (6 bases). From germline, CDR1 is SGHDT and CDR2 YYEEEE. Trimming stripped 0 bases from V and 2 bases from J, with 8 bases between. This CDR3 is built from 14 residues. CDR3 nucleotides: TGTGCCAGCAGCTTGGGCAGGGGCAACTATGGCTACACCTTC. Protein sequence: CASSLGRGNYGYTF.